The 8 T cell receptor beta chains reported below all come from one sample, sequenced in a study of CD8+CD57+ T cells in acquired aplastic anemia. The TCR beta profiling, which covered VDJ combination and CDR3 sequence, was carried out using genomic DNA as the template. One entry per CDR3 protein, called by TCRdb with MiXCR from the reads. Of 150,000 to 200,000 distinct CDR3 sequences listed, roughly 45% are singletons. The sequenced sample consisted of sorted CD4+, CD8+, or CD8+CD57+ T cells (not recorded which) from PBMCs. The origin of the receptors is a human donor in good health.

Ten or more counts support this clonotype. The chain couples TRBV5-1 to TRBJ2-5, with D unclear. The CDR3 extends over 14 amino acids. Trimming took off 1 base at V and 1 base at J, with 8 bases between the two ends. The V gene's germline CDR1 is SGHRS and CDR2 YFSETQ. The CDR3 sequence: CASSLSQTQETQYF. In DNA, the CDR3 is TGCGCCAGCAGCTTGAGCCAGACCCAAGAGACCCAGTACTTC.

The rearrangement links TRBV19 to TRBJ2-7; D is perhaps TRBD1 or TRBD2 (6 bases each). CDR1 LNHDA and CDR2 SQIVND come from the germline V gene (reference sequence). V was trimmed by 8 bases and J by 10 bases, leaving 15 bases between them. The CDR3 is made up of 11 amino acids. The CDR3 nucleotides are TGTGCCAGTTCCACGGGGGACACCCAGTACTTC. Its protein product is CASSTGDTQYF. Based on the CDR3 plus reference TRBV19 and TRBJ2-7, the full variable domain is DGGITQSPKYLFRKEGQNVTLSCEQNLNHDAMYWYRQDPGQGLRLIYYSQIVNDFQKGDIAEGYSVSREKKESFPLTVTSAQKNPTAFYLCASSTGDTQYFGPGTRLTVT.

This clonotype was recorded many times. CDR3 in amino acids: CASIDRLNTEAFF. The CDR3, as DNA: TGTGCCAGCATAGACAGGTTGAACACTGAAGCTTTCTTT. The chain couples TRBV6-1 to TRBJ1-1, with D perhaps TRBD1 (6 bases). Germline lookup yields CDR1 MNHNS and CDR2 SASEGT. Trimming pared 7 bases from V and 0 bases from J, leaving 9 bases between. This CDR3 is 13 amino acids long.

For this clonotype: This may be a read error, as it is one base from a much larger clone. The chain has TRBV6-4 and TRBJ2-1; D tentatively fits TRBD1 or TRBD2 (6 bases each). CDR1 is MRHNA, CDR2 SNTAGT, per germline. This CDR3 comprises 14 residues. The CDR3 coding sequence is TGTGCCTGCAGTGGGGACGGGGGCGGAAATGAGCAGTTCTTC. Encoded protein: CACSGDGGGNEQFF.

The table lists this clonotype with a count of one. V gene TRBV15 combines with J gene TRBJ1-1; D remains unclear. Germline V gene sequence: CDR1 LNHNV, CDR2 YYDKDF (reference sequence). V dropped 4 bases and J dropped 0 bases, with 9 bases sitting between them. The CDR3 is 14 residues long. The CDR3 nucleotides read TGTGCCACCAGCAATTGGCCCCTGAACACTGAAGCTTTCTTT. Translation: CATSNWPLNTEAFF.

The rearrangement joins TRBV11-2 to TRBJ2-3, with TRBD2 matching over 9 bases. This CDR3 has 15 residues. Looked up from germline, CDR1 is SGHAT and CDR2 is FQNNGV. J gave up 6 bases and V 1 base, and 5 bases lay outside the gene matches. The CDR3 spells CASSLVAGAQDTQYF. Written as DNA, the CDR3 is TGTGCCAGCAGCTTAGTAGCGGGGGCCCAGGATACGCAGTATTTT.

Remarks on this clonotype: A much larger clone differs by one base, so this may be a read error. The chain links TRBV6-1 to TRBJ2-7; no firm D call. Trimming removed 5 bases at V and 4 bases at J, with 6 bases between. The germline CDR1 and CDR2 sequences are MNHNS and SASEGT. The CDR3 is made up of 11 amino acids. Written as DNA, the CDR3 is TGTGCCAGCAGTAAATTTTACGAGCAGTACTTC. Translated, it gives CASSKFYEQYF.

This clonotype was recorded a few times. For the CDR3, the DNA is TGCAGTGCTAGAGATTCGATCCCCGATTTAGCCAAAAACATTCAGTACTTC. Translating gives CSARDSIPDLAKNIQYF. The gene calls are TRBV20-1 and TRBJ2-4; no clear D gene. Trimming left V 0 bases short and J 0 bases short, with 15 bases between. This CDR3 comprises 17 residues. Germline CDR1 and CDR2: DFQATT and SNEGSKA (reference sequence).